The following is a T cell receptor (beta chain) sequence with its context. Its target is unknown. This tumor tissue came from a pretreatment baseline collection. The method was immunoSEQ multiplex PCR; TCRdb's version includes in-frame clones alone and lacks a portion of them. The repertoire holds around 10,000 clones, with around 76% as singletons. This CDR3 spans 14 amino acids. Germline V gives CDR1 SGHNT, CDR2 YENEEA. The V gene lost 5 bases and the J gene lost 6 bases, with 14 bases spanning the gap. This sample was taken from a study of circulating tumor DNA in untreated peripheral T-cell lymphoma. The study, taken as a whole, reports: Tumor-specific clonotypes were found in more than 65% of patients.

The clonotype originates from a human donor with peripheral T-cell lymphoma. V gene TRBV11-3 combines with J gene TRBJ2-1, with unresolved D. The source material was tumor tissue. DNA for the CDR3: TGTGCCAGCAGCGGACGGCCAGGTGTCAATGAGCAGTTCTTC. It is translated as CASSGRPGVNEQFF. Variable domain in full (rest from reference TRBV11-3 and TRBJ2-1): EAGVVQSPRYKIIEKKQPVAFWCNPISGHNTLYWYLQNLGQGPELLIRYENEEAVDDSQLPKDRFSAERLKGVDSTLKIQPAELGDSAVYLCASSGRPGVNEQFFGPGTRLTVL.